A single T cell receptor beta chain is shown here with its context. These data belong to a study of cytomegalovirus exposure and HLA in healthy donors. This CDR3 region has 13 residues. CDR1 and CDR2 (germline): SGHNT, YENEEA. V lost 7 bases and J lost 6, with 12 bases in between. This PCR relied on a set of 60 Vbeta primers and 13 Jbeta primers. TCRdb keeps only in-frame clones here, not all; method: immunoSEQ multiplex PCR. The sample has around 190,000 clones; approximately 79% are singletons. This sequence was found in a woman aged 25 to 39 in good health and CMV-seropositive. The chain has TRBV11-3 and TRBJ2-2; D is undetermined. Sample: PBMCs. The DNA of the CDR3 is TGTGCCAGCACCCGTAGTAACCCCGGGGAGCTGTTTTTT. Protein product: CASTRSNPGELFF. Full variable domain (remainder filled in from reference TRBV11-3 and TRBJ2-2): EAGVVQSPRYKIIEKKQPVAFWCNPISGHNTLYWYLQNLGQGPELLIRYENEEAVDDSQLPKDRFSAERLKGVDSTLKIQPAELGDSAVYLCASTRSNPGELFFGEGSRLTVL.